Shown below are 16 T cell receptor beta chains from a single sample sequenced in a study of cytomegalovirus exposure and HLA in healthy donors. The PCR made use of 60 Vbeta and 13 Jbeta primers. Sequencing was performed with immunoSEQ multiplex PCR; in TCRdb, only in-frame clones are kept and a portion is missing. The data contain roughly 150,000 clones, nearly 80% of them singletons. The sample consisted of PBMCs. These receptors all stem from a woman in her forties in good health and CMV-seronegative.

The chain uses TRBV2 and TRBJ1-3, with TRBD1 as a possible D gene (5 bases). Trimming pared 6 bases from V and 0 bases from J, leaving 9 bases between. The CDR3 is 14 amino acids. Germline assignment: CDR1 SNHLY and CDR2 FYNNEI. CDR3 loop: CASRGDPSGNTIYF. CDR3 DNA: TGTGCCAGCAGAGGGGATCCCTCTGGAAACACCATATATTTT.

This clone was seen just once. The chain has TRBV30 and TRBJ1-1; D remains ambiguous. Germline CDR1 GTSNPN, CDR2 SVGIG (reference sequence). This CDR3 contains 11 residues. Deletions cut 3 bases from V and 9 bases from J, with 11 bases between. The CDR3 sequence: CAWRSAEKAFF. The CDR3 DNA reads TGTGCCTGGAGGAGTGCGGAGAAAGCTTTCTTT.

J is TRBJ2-4 and V is TRBV5-5; TRBD1 is a possible D gene (5 bases). Germline lookup yields CDR1 SGHKS and CDR2 YYEKEE (reference sequence). The CDR3 contains 16 residues. With 0 bases removed from V and 3 bases from J, the gap between germline ends came to 13 bases. CDR3 in DNA: TGTGCCAGCAGCTTGGAGAGAGTCCAGGGCAAAAACATTCAGTACTTC. Translated: CASSLERVQGKNIQYF.

The chain links TRBV18 to TRBJ2-4, with 7 nucleotides matching TRBD2. Germline values: CDR1 KGHSH, CDR2 LQKENI. This CDR3 is built from 14 residues. V lost 1 base to trimming and J lost 8 bases; unmatched junction nucleotides: 5. CDR3 loop: CASSPRGSGYIQYF. The CDR3 DNA sequence: TGTGCCAGCTCACCACGCGGGAGTGGGTACATTCAGTACTTC.

There are a few counts of this clone. This sequence joins TRBV27 and TRBJ1-4; maybe TRBD1 (5 bases). Between the trimmed V and J ends, which lost 5 bases and 7 bases, there was a span of 17 bases. Germline values: CDR1 MNHEY, CDR2 SMNVEV (reference sequence). The CDR3 is 15 residues long. The CDR3 is CASSKGRGVGEKLFF. As DNA, the CDR3 is TGTGCCAGCAGTAAAGGTCGGGGGGTTGGTGAAAAACTGTTTTTT.

Note on this clone: Distinct nucleotide sequences in the sample also encode this CDR3. The genes are TRBV28 and TRBJ2-5; 9 bases are shared with TRBD1. Per the germline V gene, CDR1 is MDHEN and CDR2 is SYDVKM. This CDR3 is built from 15 residues. J lost 2 bases, V lost 2 bases, and 3 bases had no gene match. The CDR3 here is CASSLPGTGQETQYF. CDR3 nucleotides: TGTGCCAGCAGTTTACCCGGGACAGGGCAAGAGACCCAGTACTTC.

The rearrangement uses TRBV6-5 and TRBJ2-5; 8 positions agree with TRBD2. Per the germline V gene, CDR1 is MNHEY and CDR2 is SVGAGI. This CDR3 region has 15 residues. The V gene end was trimmed by 6 bases and the J gene end by 5 bases; junction bases not matched to a gene: 11. The CDR3 DNA is TGTGCCAGCAGATCAGCGGGAGCCTCCTCTGAGACCCAGTACTTC. Protein: CASRSAGASSETQYF.

This chain joins TRBV29-1 and TRBJ2-1; D is possibly TRBD2 (6 bases). This CDR3 comprises 15 residues. CDR1 and CDR2 (germline): SQVTM, ANQGSEA. V lost 4 bases and J 15 bases, leaving 28 bases between the germline ends. The CDR3 reads CSVVSGGGWDLGPFF. The DNA of the CDR3 is TGCAGCGTTGTGAGCGGTGGGGGGTGGGACTTGGGGCCGTTCTTC.

This chain uses TRBV7-2 with TRBJ2-1; the match to TRBD2 covers 7 bases. V lost 3 bases and J lost 0; bases outside the gene matches: 14. Germline V gives CDR1 SGHTA, CDR2 FQGNSA. The CDR3 is 19 amino acids. DNA for the CDR3: TGTGCCAGCAGCTTCGCCCTCTTCGGGGGGAGAACCTCCTACAATGAGCAGTTCTTC. Amino acid sequence: CASSFALFGGRTSYNEQFF.

The J gene is TRBJ1-5, the V gene TRBV6-1; D possibly corresponds to TRBD1 (6 bases). V was pared by 8 bases and J by 7 bases, with 21 bases between. CDR1 and CDR2 from the germline V gene are MNHNS and SASEGT. The CDR3 has 15 residues. CDR3 region: CASSRTAPREQPQHF. In DNA, the CDR3 is TGTGCCAGCTCAAGGACAGCACCAAGAGAGCAGCCCCAGCATTTT.

CDR3 nucleotides: TGCGCCAGCAGCTTTGGGCAGCATGGCTACACCTTC. This translates into CASSFGQHGYTF. The rearrangement joins TRBV5-1 to TRBJ1-2; D unresolved. The CDR3 sequence is 12 residues long. Germline lookup yields CDR1 SGHRS and CDR2 YFSETQ. V lost 2 bases and J lost 6, with 8 bases in between.

V gene TRBV4-1 combines with J gene TRBJ2-7; 8 positions match TRBD1. The CDR3 is made up of 16 amino acids. Trimming removed 4 bases from V and 0 bases from J; junction bases left unmatched: 8. Germline CDR1 is MGHRA and CDR2 is YSYEKL. CDR3 amino acids: CASSRLGTGISYEQYF. In nucleotides, the CDR3 is TGCGCCAGCAGCCGCTTAGGGACAGGAATCTCCTACGAGCAGTACTTC.

The chain links TRBV5-3 to TRBJ2-1; the match to TRBD1 covers 12 bases. TRBV5-3 falls under the ORF class, with uncertain function. The CDR3 is 20 residues long. Unmatched junction bases numbered 17, after V lost 4 bases and J lost 3 bases. CDR3 DNA sequence: TGTGCCAGAAGCCTACTGGACCATGGGGGACAGGGGGCCCTCTACAATGAGCAGTTCTTC. It specifies CARSLLDHGGQGALYNEQFF.

The sample holds one count of this clone. The chain uses TRBV19 and TRBJ1-5; D gene unclear. The CDR3 consists of 14 residues. The germline gives CDR1 LNHDA, CDR2 SQIVND (reference sequence). V shed 5 bases and J shed 5 bases, with 13 bases lying between them. The chain's CDR3 is CASSGQVFYQPQHF. CDR3 nucleotide sequence: TGTGCCAGTAGTGGTCAGGTTTTTTATCAGCCCCAGCATTTT.

The chain links TRBV18 to TRBJ1-5; D is perhaps TRBD1 (5 bases). In germline, CDR1 is KGHSH, CDR2 LQKENI. CDR3 length: 14 residues. Trimming removed 1 base from V and 6 bases from J, with 10 bases in between. As DNA, the CDR3 is TGTGCCAGCTCACCACAAAGAAGGGGTCAGCCCCAGCATTTT. Translation gives CASSPQRRGQPQHF.

The rearrangement uses TRBV18 and TRBJ1-6; D gene ambiguous. This CDR3 spans 14 amino acids. V was pared by 5 bases and J by 7 bases, with 12 bases between. Germline CDR1 and CDR2: KGHSH and LQKENI. CDR3 sequence (DNA): TGTGCCAGCTCAGGTCAGACTGCGAATTCACCCCTCCACTTT. Amino acid sequence: CASSGQTANSPLHF. Full variable domain (remainder filled in from reference TRBV18 and TRBJ1-6): NAGVMQNPRHLVRRRGQEARLRCSPMKGHSHVYWYRQLPEEGLKFMVYLQKENIIDESGMPKERFSAEFPKEGPSILRIQQVVRGDSAAYFCASSGQTANSPLHFGNGTRLTVT.